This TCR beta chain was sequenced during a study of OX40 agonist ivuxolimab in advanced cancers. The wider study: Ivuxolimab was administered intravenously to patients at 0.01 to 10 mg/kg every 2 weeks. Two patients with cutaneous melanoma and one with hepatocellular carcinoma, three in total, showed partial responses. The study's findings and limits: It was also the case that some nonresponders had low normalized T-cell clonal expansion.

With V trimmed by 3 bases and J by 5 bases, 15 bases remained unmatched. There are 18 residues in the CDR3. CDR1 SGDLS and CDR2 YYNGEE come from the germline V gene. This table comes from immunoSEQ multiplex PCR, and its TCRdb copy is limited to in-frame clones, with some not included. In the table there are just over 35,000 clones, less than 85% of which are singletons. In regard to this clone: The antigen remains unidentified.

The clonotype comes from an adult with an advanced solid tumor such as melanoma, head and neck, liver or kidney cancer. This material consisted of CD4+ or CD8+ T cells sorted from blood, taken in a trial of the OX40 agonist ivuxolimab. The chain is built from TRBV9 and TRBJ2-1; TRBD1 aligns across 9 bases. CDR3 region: CASSAQGANVMAHNEQFF. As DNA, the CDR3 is TGTGCCAGCAGCGCACAGGGGGCAAACGTTATGGCACACAATGAGCAGTTCTTC.